The clone carrying this TCR beta chain was recorded a few times. TCRdb keeps only in-frame clones here, not all; method: immunoSEQ multiplex PCR. Altogether almost 30,000 clones are present, about 89% being singletons, with the ten largest covering approximately 3.1%. This sample was taken from a study of PD-L1 blockade in urothelial cancer. V dropped 4 bases and J dropped 7; count of bases not matched to a gene: 5. The CDR3 has 14 residues. Germline loops: CDR1 SGHDT, CDR2 YYEEEE. The specimen comprised PBMCs, sampled around atezolizumab (anti-PD-L1) treatment. The chain recombines TRBV5-6 with TRBJ1-6; 7 nucleotides agree with TRBD1. This clonotype originated in a man aged 45 to 65 with urothelial cancer. CDR3 loop: CASSHRGRNSPLHF. CDR3 bases: TGTGCCAGCAGCCACAGGGGTAGGAATTCACCCCTCCACTTT.